This TCR beta chain was captured in a study of T cell repertoires in cytomegalovirus infection. Across the study: Public signatures in TCR beta pointed to CMV infection and matching HLA type.

Germline trimming cut 0 bases from V and 3 bases from J; bases unmatched to any gene: 4. CDR1 is MGHRA, CDR2 YSYEKL, per germline. The CDR3 totals 16 residues. In this sample, this clonotype turned up a few times. Its specificity is not known. TCRdb passed the reads through MiXCR, listing each CDR3 protein once. This table holds 740,000 or so distinct CDR3 sequences, 35% to 45% found once. General study points: Carriers of CMV and the relevant HLA type were discriminated by public TCR beta frequency. HLA-C-restricted CMV clonotypes gave the most frequent clonotype in two of eight donors.

The source of this sequence is a human donor in good health (CMV status not recorded). Some clones in this sample may be carry-over from other donors' samples. The sequenced material came from PBMCs. This chain connects TRBV4-1 to TRBJ2-2; 7 bases fit TRBD1. The CDR3 DNA reads as TGCGCCAGCAGCCAAGATGAGGGACAGTACACCGGGGAGCTGTTTTTT. The encoded protein is CASSQDEGQYTGELFF.